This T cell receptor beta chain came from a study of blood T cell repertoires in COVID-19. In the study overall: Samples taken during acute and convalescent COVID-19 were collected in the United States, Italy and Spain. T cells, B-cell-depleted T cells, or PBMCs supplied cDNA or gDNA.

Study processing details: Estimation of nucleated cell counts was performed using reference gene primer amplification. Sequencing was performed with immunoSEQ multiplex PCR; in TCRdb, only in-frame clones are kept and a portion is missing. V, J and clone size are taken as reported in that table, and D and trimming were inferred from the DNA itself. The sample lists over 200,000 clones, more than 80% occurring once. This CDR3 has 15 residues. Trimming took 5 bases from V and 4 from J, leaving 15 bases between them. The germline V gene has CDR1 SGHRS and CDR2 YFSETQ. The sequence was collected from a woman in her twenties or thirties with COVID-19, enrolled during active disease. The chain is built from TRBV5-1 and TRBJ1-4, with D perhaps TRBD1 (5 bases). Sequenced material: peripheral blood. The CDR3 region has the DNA TGCGCCAGCAGTTACGGGGGAGTCAATAATGAAAAACTGTTTTTT. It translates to CASSYGGVNNEKLFF.